This TCR beta chain was documented in a study of blood T cell repertoires in COVID-19. Background on the study: COVID-19 samples from acute and convalescent phases originated in the United States, Italy and Spain. The analysed material was cDNA or gDNA that came from T cells, B-cell-depleted T cells, or PBMCs.

Per the study methods: Amplification of reference gene primers provided the estimated nucleated cell counts. Clones were read by immunoSEQ multiplex PCR, and TCRdb kept only the in-frame ones, dropping some. The DNA gave D and trimming, while V, J and clone size come from that table. The data contain 120,000 or so clones, 70% to 90% of them singletons. This CDR3 has 10 residues. This clone appeared a single time. The sequenced material came from peripheral blood. The sequence was obtained from a man aged 50 to 59 with acute or convalescent COVID-19. This chain connects TRBV12-2 to TRBJ1-1. TRBV12-2 counts as a pseudogene. DNA of the CDR3: TGTGCAAGCGATAGGAGTGAAGCTTTCTTT. Its translation: CASDRSEAFF.